What follows are 22 T cell receptor beta chains derived from one specimen sequenced in a study of T cells in Graves' hyperthyroidism and ophthalmopathy. There were TCR beta CDR3 regions amplified from RNA transcripts. RT-PCR in the first round (using the HTBI primer set) targeted the TCR CDR3. TCRdb reprocessed the multiplex PCR reads via MiXCR and lists one record per CDR3 protein. The sample consists of 300,000 to 400,000 distinct CDR3 sequences, 21% of them appearing once. The sample taken for sequencing was blood. The source is a woman in her 50s with Graves' hyperthyroidism.

A word on this clonotype: This clone may be a read error of a much larger clone one base away. CDR3 bases: TGTGCCAGCAGCGCCGGGACACGGGGAGGCAATGAGCAGTTCTTC. Its protein is CASSAGTRGGNEQFF. This rearrangement joins TRBV5-5 to TRBJ2-1, with D perhaps matching TRBD1 or TRBD2 (6 bases each). This CDR3 comprises 15 residues. Trimming pared 4 bases from V and 6 bases from J, leaving 17 bases between. Germline V CDR1 and CDR2: SGHKS, YYEKEE (reference sequence). The full variable domain, with the rest looked up from reference TRBV5-5 and TRBJ2-1, is DAGVTQSPTHLIKTRGQQVTLRCSPISGHKSVSWYQQVLGQGPQFIFQYYEKEERGRGNFPDRFSARQFPNYSSELNVNALLLGDSALYLCASSAGTRGGNEQFFGPGTRLTVL.

This clonotype was counted only a few times. The chain is built from TRBV7-2 and TRBJ1-5; no clear D. Germline V gives CDR1 SGHTA, CDR2 FQGNSA. This CDR3 has 14 residues. V was trimmed by 5 bases and J by 6 bases, leaving 14 bases between them. CDR3 nucleotide sequence: TGTGCCAGCAGCCCGGCCCTACCGACTCAGCCCCAGCATTTT. Encoded protein: CASSPALPTQPQHF.

This rearrangement joins TRBV28 to TRBJ2-2; D is unresolved. Per the germline V gene, CDR1 is MDHEN and CDR2 is SYDVKM. V was pared by 3 bases and J by 5 bases, with 16 bases between. CDR3 length equals 16 residues. The CDR3 nucleotides are TGTGCCAGCAGTTTGCCCCAACCTTTAGGGACCGGGGAGCTGTTTTTT. This codes for CASSLPQPLGTGELFF.

This clonotype has at least ten counts. The gene calls are TRBV6-5 and TRBJ2-1; 7 bases align to TRBD2. Germline CDR1 and CDR2: MNHEY and SVGAGI. The V gene end was trimmed by 3 bases and the J gene end by 8 bases; junction bases not matched to a gene: 19. The CDR3 is 18 residues long. The CDR3 sequence: CASSYSHLAGGGVDEQFF. The CDR3 coding sequence is TGTGCCAGCAGTTATAGCCACCTAGCAGGCGGGGGTGTAGATGAGCAGTTCTTC.

This chain connects TRBV12-3 or TRBV12-4 to TRBJ2-5; D is perhaps TRBD1 (6 bases). The CDR3 is 15 amino acids. Trimming cost V 5 bases and J 1 base, with 14 bases left between them. CDR3 amino acids: CASSLSDSSQETQYF. The CDR3 nucleotides are TGTGCCAGCAGTCTCTCGGACAGTAGCCAAGAGACCCAGTACTTC.

This clonotype has more than one count but fewer than ten. The chain joins TRBV25-1 to TRBJ2-7, with TRBD1 identical over 9 bases. Germline V lookup: CDR1 MGHDK, CDR2 SYGVNS. J lost 5 bases, V lost 2 bases, and 10 bases had no gene match. The CDR3 covers 16 residues. The CDR3, as DNA: TGTGCCAGCAGTGAACTGGGAGGACAGGGGTACCACGAGCAGTACTTC. Protein sequence: CASSELGGQGYHEQYF.

This chain links TRBV2 with TRBJ2-7; a weak D match, TRBD2 (5 bases). V gave up 5 bases and J gave up 2 bases, with 10 bases separating them. CDR3 length: 13 residues. CDR1 is SNHLY, CDR2 FYNNEI, per germline. The CDR3 loop is CASSRTEAYEQYF. The CDR3 DNA follows: TGTGCCAGCAGTCGGACGGAGGCCTACGAGCAGTACTTC.

This clonotype appeared many times. The CDR3 sequence is CASSERVNTEAFF. Here the CDR3 DNA reads TGTGCCAGCAGTGAAAGGGTGAACACTGAAGCTTTCTTT. The chain has TRBV2 and TRBJ1-1, with unresolved D. There are 13 residues in the CDR3. The germline V gene has CDR1 SNHLY and CDR2 FYNNEI. Between the trimmed V and J ends, which lost 2 bases and 0 bases, there was a span of 4 bases.

V and J are TRBV19 and TRBJ1-4; 7 positions agree with TRBD1. The V gene's germline CDR1 is LNHDA and CDR2 SQIVND (reference sequence). The ends lost 7 bases at V and 4 bases at J; junction bases unmatched: 6. The CDR3 runs 14 residues. The CDR3 nucleotides are TGTGCCAGTAACCCGGGACAGCTTAATGAAAAACTGTTTTTT. It encodes CASNPGQLNEKLFF.

This clonotype was seen a handful of times. This CDR3 reads CASRTEAGTNEKLFF. The CDR3 DNA follows: TGTGCCAGCAGAACCGAGGCGGGGACTAATGAAAAACTGTTTTTT. J is TRBJ1-4 and V is TRBV6-1, with D uncertain. The germline V and J ends were trimmed by 6 bases and 2 bases, with 13 bases remaining between them. Germline-derived CDR1 and CDR2 are MNHNS and SASEGT. This CDR3 spans 15 amino acids.

The table lists this clonotype with a count of one. CDR3 sequence reads: CASSLGQGRYEQYF. In DNA form, the CDR3 reads TGTGCCAGCAGTTTGGGACAGGGACGCTACGAGCAGTACTTC. The chain uses TRBV28 and TRBJ2-7, with TRBD1 identical over 9 bases. V gave up 3 bases and J gave up 3 bases; unmatched junction bases: 3. This CDR3 comprises 14 residues. The V gene's germline CDR1 is MDHEN and CDR2 SYDVKM.

The J gene is TRBJ2-5, the V gene TRBV12-3 or TRBV12-4, with D tentatively TRBD2 (5 bases). The CDR3 spans 12 residues. V lost 5 bases, J lost 13 bases, and 17 bases lay in between. The CDR3 coding sequence is TGTGCCAGCAGTCCAACCGGGGTGTCAACGTACTTC. Amino acids: CASSPTGVSTYF.

The chain couples TRBV30 to TRBJ2-7; D is perhaps TRBD2 (6 bases). The CDR3 loop spans 17 amino acids. The germline V gene has CDR1 GTSNPN and CDR2 SVGIG (reference sequence). Trimming shortened V by 3 bases and J by 1 base, and 22 bases separated the two germline ends. CDR3: CAWRRAGLGGGSYEQYF. CDR3 DNA sequence: TGTGCCTGGAGGAGGGCAGGGCTGGGTGGGGGGTCCTACGAGCAGTACTTC.

This clonotype has ten or more counts. This chain connects TRBV27 to TRBJ2-3, with 12 bases that match TRBD2. CDR1 and CDR2 from the germline V gene are MNHEY and SMNVEV (reference sequence). The CDR3 has 17 amino acids. V lost 3 bases, J lost 1 base, and 5 bases stayed unmatched. CDR3 loop: CASSFSGLAGRTDTQYF. DNA for the CDR3: TGTGCCAGCAGTTTCTCCGGACTAGCGGGACGCACAGATACGCAGTATTTT.

This clonotype was detected a few times. The CDR3, as DNA: TGCAGCGTTGCCCCTCATGCAACTATGAACACTGAAGCTTTCTTT. Its protein is CSVAPHATMNTEAFF. The rearrangement joins TRBV29-1 to TRBJ1-1; D is unresolved. V lost 4 bases and J lost 0, with 15 bases in between. This CDR3 spans 15 amino acids. CDR1 and CDR2 (germline): SQVTM, ANQGSEA.

This clonotype was counted many times. The chain has TRBV14 and TRBJ1-2; the D gene is possibly TRBD1 (5 bases). This CDR3 contains 13 residues. V dropped 8 bases and J dropped 8 bases, with 18 bases sitting between them. The germline gives CDR1 SGHDN, CDR2 FVKESK. Here the CDR3 DNA reads TGTGCCAGCCTCGGGGGACGGTGGGACGGCTACACCTTC. Translated: CASLGGRWDGYTF.

The sample holds many counts of this clonotype. The chain employs TRBV3-1 and TRBJ2-1; D not certain. V lost 1 base, J lost 12 bases, and 7 bases lay in between. Germline V lookup: CDR1 LGHDT, CDR2 YNNKEL (reference sequence). This CDR3 region has 11 residues. This CDR3 is CASSQGSWQFF. Here the CDR3 DNA reads TGTGCCAGCAGCCAAGGGTCCTGGCAGTTCTTC.

The rearrangement joins TRBV12-3 or TRBV12-4 to TRBJ1-6; D is uncertain. Trimming removed 10 bases from V and 0 bases from J, with 4 bases in between. The CDR3 has 12 amino acids. The CDR3 is CAISSYNSPLHF. The CDR3 bases are TGTGCCATAAGCTCCTATAATTCACCCCTCCACTTT.

On this clonotype itself: This may arise from a read error, as a much more abundant clone is one base away. V usage is TRBV6-1 and J usage is TRBJ2-5; D perhaps matches TRBD1 (5 bases). From germline, CDR1 is MNHNS and CDR2 SASEGT. The V and J ends lost 3 bases and 11 bases respectively, with 10 bases between them. This CDR3 is 11 amino acids long. In nucleotides, the CDR3 is TGTGCCAGCAGTGACCAGGGTCAACAGTACTTC. Protein: CASSDQGQQYF.

This clonotype was counted a few times. This sequence joins TRBV6-1 and TRBJ2-1; 11 nucleotides agree with TRBD2. V was pared by 9 bases and J by 3 bases, with 10 bases of the junction left unmatched. The CDR3 is 16 amino acids. CDR1 is MNHNS and CDR2 is SASEGT in the germline V gene. The CDR3 loop is CASRNSGTSGYNEQFF. The CDR3 DNA sequence: TGTGCCAGTAGAAACTCCGGGACTAGCGGCTACAATGAGCAGTTCTTC.

This clonotype was recorded at least ten times. The CDR3 spells CASSTGQGGGWDKNIQYF. CDR3 in DNA: TGTGCCAGCAGTACCGGGCAGGGGGGAGGATGGGACAAAAACATTCAGTACTTC. The chain joins TRBV6-1 to TRBJ2-4; D perhaps matches TRBD1 (7 bases). Germline V gene lookup returns CDR1 MNHNS and CDR2 SASEGT. CDR3 size: 18 residues. V was clipped by 5 bases and J by 3 bases, with 23 bases between them.

This clonotype showed up many times. The chain has TRBV2 and TRBJ1-5; D call uncertain. Per germline, CDR1 SNHLY and CDR2 FYNNEI. The CDR3 covers 15 residues. V was clipped by 4 bases and J by 2 bases, with 12 bases between them. This CDR3 is CASSVMNGRNQPQHF. CDR3 DNA sequence: TGTGCCAGCAGTGTAATGAACGGGCGCAATCAGCCCCAGCATTTT. Variable domain in full (rest from reference TRBV2 and TRBJ1-5): EPEVTQTPSHQVTQMGQEVILRCVPISNHLYFYWYRQILGQKVEFLVSFYNNEISEKSEIFDDQFSVERPDGSNFTLKIRSTKLEDSAMYFCASSVMNGRNQPQHFGDGTRLSIL.